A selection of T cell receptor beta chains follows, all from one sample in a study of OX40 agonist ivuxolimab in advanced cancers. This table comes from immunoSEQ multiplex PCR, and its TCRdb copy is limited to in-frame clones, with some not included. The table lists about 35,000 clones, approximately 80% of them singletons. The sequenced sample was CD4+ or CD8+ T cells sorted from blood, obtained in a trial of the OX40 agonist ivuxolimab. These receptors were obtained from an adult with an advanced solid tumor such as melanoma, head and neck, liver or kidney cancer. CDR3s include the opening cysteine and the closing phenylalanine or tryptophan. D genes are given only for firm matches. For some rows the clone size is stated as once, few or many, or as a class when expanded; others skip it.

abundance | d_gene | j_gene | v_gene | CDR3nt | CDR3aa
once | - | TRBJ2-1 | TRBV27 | TGTGCCAGCAGTCCCCCCCCAGGGCATGAGCAGTTCTTC | CASSPPPGHEQFF
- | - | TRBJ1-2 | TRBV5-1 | TGCGCCAGCAGCCTGACAGATACTACTAACTATGGCTACACCTTC | CASSLTDTTNYGYTF
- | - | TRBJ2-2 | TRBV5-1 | TGCGCCAGCAGCTTTTCGGACGATAGGCCAACCGGGGAGCTGTTTTTT | CASSFSDDRPTGELFF
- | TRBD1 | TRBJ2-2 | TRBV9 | TGTGCCAGCAGCCCGACTTTCGGGACAGAATTTACCGGGGAGCTGTTTTTT | CASSPTFGTEFTGELFF
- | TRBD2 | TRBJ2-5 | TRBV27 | TGTGCCAGCAGCTCCCTGCGGGGGGGATTCGGAGAGACCCAGTACTTC | CASSSLRGGFGETQYF
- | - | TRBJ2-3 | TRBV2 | TGTGCCAGCAGCCCCACAGATACGCAGTATTTT | CASSPTDTQYF
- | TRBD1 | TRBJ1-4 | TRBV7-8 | TGTGCCAGCAGCTTAGGGGGGACAGGGGGCGACGAAAAACTGTTTTTT | CASSLGGTGGDEKLFF
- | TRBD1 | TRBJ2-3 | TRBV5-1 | TGCGCCAGCAGCTTTAGAATCGGACAGGGGGCAGATACGCAGTATTTT | CASSFRIGQGADTQYF
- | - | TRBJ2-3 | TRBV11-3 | TGTGCCAGCAGCTTAGGGATCGGGAGCACAGATACGCAGTATTTT | CASSLGIGSTDTQYF
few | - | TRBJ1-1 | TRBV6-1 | TGTGCCAGCAGTGAAGTCGGGGGCGGGCACACTGAAGCTTTCTTT | CASSEVGGGHTEAFF
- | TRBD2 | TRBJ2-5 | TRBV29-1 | TGCAGCGTTCTCCCCTTGACTAGCGGGGCCGGGGAGACCCAGTACTTC | CSVLPLTSGAGETQYF
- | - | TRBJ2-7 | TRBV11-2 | TGTGCCAGCAGCTTAGTGCCGGACGAGCAGTACTTC | CASSLVPDEQYF
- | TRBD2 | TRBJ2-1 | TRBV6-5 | TGTGCCAGCAGTTACTCGGCGGGGGGGTACAATGAGCAGTTCTTC | CASSYSAGGYNEQFF
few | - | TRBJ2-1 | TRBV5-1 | TGCGCCAGCAGCTTGGCCCCTGGGGGGGCGAAAGAGCAGTTCTTC | CASSLAPGGAKEQFF
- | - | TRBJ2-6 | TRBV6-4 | TGTGCCAGCAGTCAGAACTCTGGGGCCAACGTCCTGACTTTC | CASSQNSGANVLTF
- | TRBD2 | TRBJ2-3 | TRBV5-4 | TGTGCCAGCAGCTTTGCGGGGGGGGCAGATACGCAGTATTTT | CASSFAGGADTQYF
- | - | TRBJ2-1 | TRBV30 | TGTGCCTGGAGTGTTCGTCTTACTAATGAGCAGTTCTTC | CAWSVRLTNEQFF
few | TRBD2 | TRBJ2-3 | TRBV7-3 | TGTGCCAGCAGCCCTGATGGCGGGGGGGTTTCAGATACGCAGTATTTT | CASSPDGGGVSDTQYF
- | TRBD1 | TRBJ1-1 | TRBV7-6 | TGTGCCAGCAGCTCAGCGTACAGGGGTATGAACACTGAAGCTTTCTTT | CASSSAYRGMNTEAFF
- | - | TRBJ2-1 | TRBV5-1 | TGCGCCAGCAGCTTGGAAGGGGACCCTTACAATGAGCAGTTCTTC | CASSLEGDPYNEQFF
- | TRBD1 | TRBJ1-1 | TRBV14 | TGTGCCAGCAGCCATACAGGGGGCGCGTACACTGAAGCTTTCTTT | CASSHTGGAYTEAFF
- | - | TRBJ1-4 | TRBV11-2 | TGTGCCAGCAGCCCTCATCCGGACGGTGAAAAACTGTTTTTT | CASSPHPDGEKLFF
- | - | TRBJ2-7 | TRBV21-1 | TGTGCCAGCAGCAAAATCTATGACAGGGGTCCCTACGAGCAGTACTTC | CASSKIYDRGPYEQYF
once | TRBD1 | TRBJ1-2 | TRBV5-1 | TGCGCCAGCAGCTCATATCCAGGGGGCCCGGAGGGCTACACCTTC | CASSSYPGGPEGYTF
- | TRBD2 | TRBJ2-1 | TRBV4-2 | TGTGCCAGCAGCTTAGCGGGGGTTACCTACAATGAGCAGTTCTTC | CASSLAGVTYNEQFF
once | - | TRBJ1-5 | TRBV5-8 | TGTGCCAGCAGCCTGGGGGGTAGGGGCCAGCCCCAGCATTTT | CASSLGGRGQPQHF
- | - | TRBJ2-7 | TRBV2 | TGTGCCAGCAGTGCCAGCCCGATGGGCTACGAGCAGTACTTC | CASSASPMGYEQYF
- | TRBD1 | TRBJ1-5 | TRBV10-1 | TGCGCCAGCAGTGACACAGGGGGATTGCCCCAGCATTTT | CASSDTGGLPQHF
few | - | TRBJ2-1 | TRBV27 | TGTGCCAGCAGTTTACCCAGGGGGACTAAGTTCTTC | CASSLPRGTKFF
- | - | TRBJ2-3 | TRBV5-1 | TGCGCCAGCAGTCAAGACGGGAATGCGGCAGATACGCAGTATTTT | CASSQDGNAADTQYF
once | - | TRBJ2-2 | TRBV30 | TGTGCCTGGGCATTCAGACAGGCGGTCACCGGGGAGCTGTTTTTT | CAWAFRQAVTGELFF
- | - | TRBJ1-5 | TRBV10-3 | TGTGCCATCAGGCGACAGCGCGATCAGCCCCAGCATTTT | CAIRRQRDQPQHF
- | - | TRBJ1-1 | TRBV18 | TGTGCCAGCTCACCACAAGACACTGAAGCTTTCTTT | CASSPQDTEAFF
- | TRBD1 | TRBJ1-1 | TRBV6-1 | TGTGCCAGTTTCACAGGGGGCACTGAAGCTTTCTTT | CASFTGGTEAFF
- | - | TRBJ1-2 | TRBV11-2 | TGTGCCAGCAGCTTAGTTCCTCATAACTATGGCTACACCTTC | CASSLVPHNYGYTF
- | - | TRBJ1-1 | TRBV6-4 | TGTGCCAGCAGTGTCAAGGCGAACACTGAAGCTTTCTTT | CASSVKANTEAFF
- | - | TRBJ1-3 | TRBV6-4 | TGTGCCAGCAGAACATCGAACTCTGGAAACACCATATATTTT | CASRTSNSGNTIYF
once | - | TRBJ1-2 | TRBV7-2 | TGTGCCAGCCGCCCTTCATCAGGAATTGTAGAGGGCTACACCTTC | CASRPSSGIVEGYTF
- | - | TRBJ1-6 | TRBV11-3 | TGTGCCAGCAGCTTGGACGCGGATTCACCCCTCCACTTT | CASSLDADSPLHF
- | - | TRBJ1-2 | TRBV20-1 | TGCAGTGCGGGTAGGAACTATGGCTACACCTTC | CSAGRNYGYTF
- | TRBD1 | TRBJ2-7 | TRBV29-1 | TGCAGCGTTGAACAGGGGGTCGACGAGCAGTACTTC | CSVEQGVDEQYF
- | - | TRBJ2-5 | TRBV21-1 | TGTGCCAGCAGCACCCGGGAGACCCAGTACTTC | CASSTRETQYF
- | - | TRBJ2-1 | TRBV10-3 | TGTGCCATCAGTGAGTCGATTACGCCGAGCTCCTACAATGAGCAGTTCTTC | CAISESITPSSYNEQFF
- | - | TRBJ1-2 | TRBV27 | TGTGCCAGCAGTTCCAGGGGCGGCTACACCTTC | CASSSRGGYTF
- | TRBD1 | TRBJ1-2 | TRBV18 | TGTGCCAGCTCACCAGAGAGAACAGGGGGTGAGCGTGGCTACACCTTC | CASSPERTGGERGYTF
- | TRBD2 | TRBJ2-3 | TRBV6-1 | TGTGCCAGCCTGAGCCTAGCGGGGGGCACAGATACGCAGTATTTT | CASLSLAGGTDTQYF
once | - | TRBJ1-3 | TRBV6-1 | TGTGCCGCCGGGGTTGGGTCTATCTCTGGAAACACCATATATTTT | CAAGVGSISGNTIYF
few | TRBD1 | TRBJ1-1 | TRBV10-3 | TGTGCCATCAGAATACAGGGGGCGAACACTGAAGCTTTCTTT | CAIRIQGANTEAFF
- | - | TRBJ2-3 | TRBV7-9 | TGTGCCAGCAGCTCCCCAGGGGCAGATACGCAGTATTTT | CASSSPGADTQYF
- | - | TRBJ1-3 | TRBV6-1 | TGTGCCAGCAGTGAGATGGGGGTCTCCTCTGGAAACACCATATATTTT | CASSEMGVSSGNTIYF
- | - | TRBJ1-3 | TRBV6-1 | TGTGCCAGCAGTGAAAGTTTACGACCTGGAAACACCATATATTTT | CASSESLRPGNTIYF
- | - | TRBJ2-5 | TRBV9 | TGTGCCAGCAGCGTAGGGACTATTGGAGAGGAGACCCAGTACTTC | CASSVGTIGEETQYF
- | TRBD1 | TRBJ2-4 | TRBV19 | TGTGCCAGTAGTCTCATCCTACAGGGGGGCAAAAACATTCAGTACTTC | CASSLILQGGKNIQYF
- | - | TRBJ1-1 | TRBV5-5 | TGTGCCAGCAGCTTGGTGCCCGAGAGTAGGAACACTGAAGCTTTCTTT | CASSLVPESRNTEAFF